This TCR beta chain emerged from a study of cytomegalovirus exposure and HLA in healthy donors. Primers for the PCR totalled 60 Vbeta and 13 Jbeta. Methods used by the authors: In a later analysis, the count reached some 83 million unique TCR beta chains, with approximately 10 million shared. Sequenced by immunoSEQ multiplex PCR; TCRdb stores in-frame clones only, minus some. That table furnishes V, J and clone size, whereas the DNA furnished D and trimming. The sample holds around 140,000 clones; approximately 80% are singletons and the top ten take around 4.1%. CDR1 and CDR2 from the germline V gene are SEHNR and FQNEAQ (reference sequence). The trim removed 5 bases at V and 5 bases at J, leaving 7 bases unmatched. The CDR3 contains 15 residues.

This TCR was sampled from a man in his forties in good health and CMV-seronegative. The specimen sequenced was PBMCs. This chain joins TRBV7-9 and TRBJ2-7, with 12 bases lining up with TRBD2. Here the CDR3 reads CASSDRTSGANEQYF. CDR3 sequence (DNA): TGTGCCAGCAGCGACCGGACTAGCGGGGCCAACGAGCAGTACTTC.